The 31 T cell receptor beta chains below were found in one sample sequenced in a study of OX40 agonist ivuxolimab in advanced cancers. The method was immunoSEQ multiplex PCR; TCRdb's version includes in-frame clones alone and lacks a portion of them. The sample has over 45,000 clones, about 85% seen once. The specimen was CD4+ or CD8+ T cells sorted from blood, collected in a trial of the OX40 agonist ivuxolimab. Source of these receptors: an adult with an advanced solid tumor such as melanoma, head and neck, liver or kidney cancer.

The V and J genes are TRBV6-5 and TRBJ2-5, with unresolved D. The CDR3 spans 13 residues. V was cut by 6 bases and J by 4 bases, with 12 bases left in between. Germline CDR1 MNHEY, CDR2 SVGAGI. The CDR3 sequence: CASRGSVGETQYF. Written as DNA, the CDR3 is TGTGCCAGCAGAGGATCTGTGGGAGAGACCCAGTACTTC.

In DNA form, the CDR3 reads TGTGCCAGTAGATCGCGACAGGACGGCCGAAATGAGCAGTTCTTC. It is translated as CASRSRQDGRNEQFF. The chain has TRBV19 and TRBJ2-1; perhaps TRBD1 as D (6 bases). The CDR3 sequence is 15 residues long. Trimming stripped 6 bases from V and 7 bases from J, with 19 bases between. The V gene's germline CDR1 is LNHDA and CDR2 SQIVND (reference sequence).

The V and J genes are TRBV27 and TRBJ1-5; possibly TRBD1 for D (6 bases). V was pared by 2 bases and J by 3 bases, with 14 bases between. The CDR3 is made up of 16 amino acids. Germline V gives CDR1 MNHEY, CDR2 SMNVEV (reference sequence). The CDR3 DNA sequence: TGTGCCAGCAGTTTACGTACGGACAGAGACAATCAGCCCCAGCATTTT. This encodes CASSLRTDRDNQPQHF.

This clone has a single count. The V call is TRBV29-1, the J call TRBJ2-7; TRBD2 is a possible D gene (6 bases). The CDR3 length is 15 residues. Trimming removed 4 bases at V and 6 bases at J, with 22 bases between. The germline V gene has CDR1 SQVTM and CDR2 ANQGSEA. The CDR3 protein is CSVGGSGGGFGEQYF. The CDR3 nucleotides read TGCAGCGTTGGAGGAAGTGGGGGAGGTTTCGGCGAGCAGTACTTC.

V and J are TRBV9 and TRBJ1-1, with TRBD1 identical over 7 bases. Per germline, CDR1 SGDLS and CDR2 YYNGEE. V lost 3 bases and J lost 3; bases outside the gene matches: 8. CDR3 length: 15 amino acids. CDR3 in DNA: TGTGCCAGCAGCGCCCCAGGGGGAGACTACACTGAAGCTTTCTTT. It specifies CASSAPGGDYTEAFF.

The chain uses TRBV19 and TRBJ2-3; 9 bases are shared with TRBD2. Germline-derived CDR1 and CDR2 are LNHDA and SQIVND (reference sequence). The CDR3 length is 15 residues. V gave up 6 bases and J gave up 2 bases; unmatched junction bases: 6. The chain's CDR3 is CASSPTSGPTDTQYF. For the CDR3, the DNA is TGTGCCAGTAGCCCGACTAGCGGACCCACAGATACGCAGTATTTT.

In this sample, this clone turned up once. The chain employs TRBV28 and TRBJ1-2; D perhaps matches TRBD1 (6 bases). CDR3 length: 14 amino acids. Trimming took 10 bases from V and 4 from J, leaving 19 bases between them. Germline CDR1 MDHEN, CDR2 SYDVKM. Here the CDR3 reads CATLWGAGGYGYTF. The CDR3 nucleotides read TGTGCCACCCTTTGGGGGGCGGGCGGCTATGGCTACACCTTC.

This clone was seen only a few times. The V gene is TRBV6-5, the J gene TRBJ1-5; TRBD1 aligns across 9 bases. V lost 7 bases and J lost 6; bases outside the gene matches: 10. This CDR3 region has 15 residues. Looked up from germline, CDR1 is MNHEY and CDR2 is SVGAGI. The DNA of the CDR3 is TGTGCCAGCAAACCACAGGGGGCGCAGGGTCAGCCCCAGCATTTT. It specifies CASKPQGAQGQPQHF.

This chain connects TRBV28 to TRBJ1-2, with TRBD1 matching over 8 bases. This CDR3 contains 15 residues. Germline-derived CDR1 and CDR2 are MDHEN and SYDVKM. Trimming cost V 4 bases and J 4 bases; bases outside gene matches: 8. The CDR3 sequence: CASSYPGQAGYGYTF. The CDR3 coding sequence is TGTGCCAGCAGTTACCCGGGACAGGCGGGCTATGGCTACACCTTC.

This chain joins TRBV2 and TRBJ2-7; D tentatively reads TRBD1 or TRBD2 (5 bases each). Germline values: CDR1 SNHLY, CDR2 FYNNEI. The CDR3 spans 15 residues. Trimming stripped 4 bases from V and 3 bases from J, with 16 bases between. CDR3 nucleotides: TGTGCCAGCAGTGCTGTGATGGGACGGGACTACGAGCAGTACTTC. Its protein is CASSAVMGRDYEQYF.

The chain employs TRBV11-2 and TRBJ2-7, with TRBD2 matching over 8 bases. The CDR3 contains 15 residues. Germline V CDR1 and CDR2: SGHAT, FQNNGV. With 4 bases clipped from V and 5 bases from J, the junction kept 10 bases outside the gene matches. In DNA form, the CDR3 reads TGTGCCAGCAGCTACGAACTAGCGGCCGAGGACGAGCAGTACTTC. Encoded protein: CASSYELAAEDEQYF. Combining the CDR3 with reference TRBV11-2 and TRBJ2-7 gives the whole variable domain EAGVAQSPRYKIIEKRQSVAFWCNPISGHATLYWYQQILGQGPKLLIQFQNNGVVDDSQLPKDRFSAERLKGVDSTLKIQPAKLEDSAVYLCASSYELAAEDEQYFGPGTRLTVT.

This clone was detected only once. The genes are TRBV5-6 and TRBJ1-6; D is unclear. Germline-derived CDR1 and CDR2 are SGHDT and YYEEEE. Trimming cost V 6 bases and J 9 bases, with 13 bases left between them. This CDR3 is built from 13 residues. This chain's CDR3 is CASNRDPGSPLHF. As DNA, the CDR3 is TGTGCCAGCAATCGGGATCCCGGTTCACCCCTCCACTTT.

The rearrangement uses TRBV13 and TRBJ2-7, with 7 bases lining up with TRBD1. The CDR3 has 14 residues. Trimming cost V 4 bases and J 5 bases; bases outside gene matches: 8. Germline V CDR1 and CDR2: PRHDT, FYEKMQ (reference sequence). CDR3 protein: CASSSGQDRNEQYF. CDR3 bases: TGTGCCAGCAGCTCCGGACAGGATCGGAACGAGCAGTACTTC.

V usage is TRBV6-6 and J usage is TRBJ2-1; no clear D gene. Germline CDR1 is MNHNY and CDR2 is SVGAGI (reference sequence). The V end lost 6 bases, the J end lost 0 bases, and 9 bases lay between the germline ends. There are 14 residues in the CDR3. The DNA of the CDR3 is TGTGCCAGCAGCCAGGATAGCTCCTACAATGAGCAGTTCTTC. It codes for CASSQDSSYNEQFF.

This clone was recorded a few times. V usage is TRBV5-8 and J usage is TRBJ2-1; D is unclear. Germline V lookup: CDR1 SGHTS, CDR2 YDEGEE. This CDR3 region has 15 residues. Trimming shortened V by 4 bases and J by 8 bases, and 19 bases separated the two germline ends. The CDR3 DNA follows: TGTGCCAGCAGCCTGGGTGAGACTTGGATTTATGAGCAGTTCTTC. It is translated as CASSLGETWIYEQFF.

Here the CDR3 reads CASSFWGSPYEQYF. DNA of the CDR3: TGTGCCAGCAGTTTTTGGGGATCCCCCTACGAGCAGTACTTC. This chain connects TRBV28 to TRBJ2-7; D not resolved. CDR1 MDHEN and CDR2 SYDVKM come from the germline V gene. The CDR3 is made up of 14 amino acids. The V and J ends lost 3 bases and 2 bases respectively, with 11 bases between them.

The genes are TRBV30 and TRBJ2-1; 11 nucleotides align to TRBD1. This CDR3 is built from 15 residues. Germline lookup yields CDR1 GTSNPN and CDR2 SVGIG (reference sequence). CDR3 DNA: TGTGCTCCGTGGGGGACAGGGGGGTTAGTGGATGAGCAGTTCTTC. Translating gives CAPWGTGGLVDEQFF.

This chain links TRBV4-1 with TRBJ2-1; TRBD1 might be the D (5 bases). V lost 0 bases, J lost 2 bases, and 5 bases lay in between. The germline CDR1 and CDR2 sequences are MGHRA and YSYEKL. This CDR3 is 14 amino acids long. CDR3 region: CASSQETAYNEQFF. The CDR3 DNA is TGCGCCAGCAGCCAAGAGACAGCCTACAATGAGCAGTTCTTC.

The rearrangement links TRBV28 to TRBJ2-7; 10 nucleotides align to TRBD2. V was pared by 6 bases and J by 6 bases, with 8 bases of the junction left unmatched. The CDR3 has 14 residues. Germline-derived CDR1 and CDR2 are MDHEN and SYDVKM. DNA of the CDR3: TGTGCCAGCAGGTCGGGACTAGCGCCTCGCGAGCAGTACTTC. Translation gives CASRSGLAPREQYF.

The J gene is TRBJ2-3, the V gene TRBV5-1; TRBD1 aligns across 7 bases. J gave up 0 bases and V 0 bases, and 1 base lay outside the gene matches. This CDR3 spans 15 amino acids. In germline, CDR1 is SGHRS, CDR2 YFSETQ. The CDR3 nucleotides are TGCGCCAGCAGCTTGGGAGGGGGCAGCACAGATACGCAGTATTTT. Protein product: CASSLGGGSTDTQYF.

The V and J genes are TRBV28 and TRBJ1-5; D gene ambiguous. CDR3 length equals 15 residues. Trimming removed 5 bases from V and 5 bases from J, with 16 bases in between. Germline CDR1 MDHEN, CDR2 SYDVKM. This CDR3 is CASSPRSLGDQPQHF. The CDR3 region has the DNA TGTGCCAGCAGTCCGAGGAGCCTTGGCGATCAGCCCCAGCATTTT.

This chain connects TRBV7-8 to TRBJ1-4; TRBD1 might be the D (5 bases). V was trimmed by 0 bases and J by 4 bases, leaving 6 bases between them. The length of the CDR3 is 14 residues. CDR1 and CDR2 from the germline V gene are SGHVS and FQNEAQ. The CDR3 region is CASSLARVNEKLFF. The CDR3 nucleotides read TGTGCCAGCAGCTTAGCCAGGGTTAATGAAAAACTGTTTTTT.

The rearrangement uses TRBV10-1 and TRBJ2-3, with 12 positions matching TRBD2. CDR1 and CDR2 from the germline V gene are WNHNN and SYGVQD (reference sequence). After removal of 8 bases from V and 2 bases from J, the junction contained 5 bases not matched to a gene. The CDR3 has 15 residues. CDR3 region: CASSRTSGATDTQYF. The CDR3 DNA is TGCGCCAGCTCTAGGACTAGCGGGGCCACAGATACGCAGTATTTT.

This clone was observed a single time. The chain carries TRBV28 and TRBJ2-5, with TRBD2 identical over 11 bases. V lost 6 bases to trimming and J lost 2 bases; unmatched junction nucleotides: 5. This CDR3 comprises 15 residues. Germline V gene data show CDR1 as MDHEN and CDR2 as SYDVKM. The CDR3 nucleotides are TGTGCCAGCAGCCTGACTAGCGGGGATCAAGAGACCCAGTACTTC. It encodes CASSLTSGDQETQYF.

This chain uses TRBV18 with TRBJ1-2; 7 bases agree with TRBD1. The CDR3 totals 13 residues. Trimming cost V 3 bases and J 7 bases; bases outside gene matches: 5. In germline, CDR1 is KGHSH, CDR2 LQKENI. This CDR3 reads CASSPGTVAGYTF. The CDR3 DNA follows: TGTGCCAGCTCACCCGGGACAGTTGCTGGCTACACCTTC.

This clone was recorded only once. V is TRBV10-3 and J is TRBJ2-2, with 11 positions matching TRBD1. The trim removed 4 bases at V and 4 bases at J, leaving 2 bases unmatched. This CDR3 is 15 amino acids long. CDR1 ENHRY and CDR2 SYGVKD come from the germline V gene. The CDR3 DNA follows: TGTGCCATCAGTGGGACAGGGGGCTTCACCGGGGAGCTGTTTTTT. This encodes CAISGTGGFTGELFF.

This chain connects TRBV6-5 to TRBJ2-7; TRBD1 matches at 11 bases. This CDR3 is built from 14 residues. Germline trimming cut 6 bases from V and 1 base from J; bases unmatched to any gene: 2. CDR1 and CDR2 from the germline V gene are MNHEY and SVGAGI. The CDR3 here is CASRGTGGSYEQYF. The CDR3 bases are TGTGCCAGCAGAGGGACAGGGGGATCCTACGAGCAGTACTTC.

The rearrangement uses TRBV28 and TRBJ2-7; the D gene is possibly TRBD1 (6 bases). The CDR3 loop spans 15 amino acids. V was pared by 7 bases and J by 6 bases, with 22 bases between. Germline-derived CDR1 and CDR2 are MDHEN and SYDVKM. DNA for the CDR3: TGTGCCAGCACATTAAGGGGGTCCCTTAGGATCGAGCAGTACTTC. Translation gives CASTLRGSLRIEQYF.

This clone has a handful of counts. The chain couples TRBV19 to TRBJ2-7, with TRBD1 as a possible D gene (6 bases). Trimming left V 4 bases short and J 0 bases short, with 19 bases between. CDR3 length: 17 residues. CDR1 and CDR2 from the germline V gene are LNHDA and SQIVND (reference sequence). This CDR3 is CASSSPGTLAGSYEQYF. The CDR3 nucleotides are TGTGCCAGTAGTAGTCCCGGGACACTCGCTGGCTCCTACGAGCAGTACTTC.

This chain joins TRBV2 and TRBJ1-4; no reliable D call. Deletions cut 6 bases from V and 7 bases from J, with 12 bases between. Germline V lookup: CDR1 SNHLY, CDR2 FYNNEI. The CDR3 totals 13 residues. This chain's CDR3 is CASRRTDREKLFF. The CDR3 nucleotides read TGTGCCAGCAGACGAACAGATCGTGAAAAACTGTTTTTT.

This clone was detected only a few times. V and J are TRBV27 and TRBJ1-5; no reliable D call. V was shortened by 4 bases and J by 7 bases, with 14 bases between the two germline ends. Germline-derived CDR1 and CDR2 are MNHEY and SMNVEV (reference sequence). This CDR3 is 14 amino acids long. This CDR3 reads CASSSGPTGQPQHF. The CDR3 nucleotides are TGTGCCAGCAGTTCCGGGCCAACCGGCCAGCCCCAGCATTTT.